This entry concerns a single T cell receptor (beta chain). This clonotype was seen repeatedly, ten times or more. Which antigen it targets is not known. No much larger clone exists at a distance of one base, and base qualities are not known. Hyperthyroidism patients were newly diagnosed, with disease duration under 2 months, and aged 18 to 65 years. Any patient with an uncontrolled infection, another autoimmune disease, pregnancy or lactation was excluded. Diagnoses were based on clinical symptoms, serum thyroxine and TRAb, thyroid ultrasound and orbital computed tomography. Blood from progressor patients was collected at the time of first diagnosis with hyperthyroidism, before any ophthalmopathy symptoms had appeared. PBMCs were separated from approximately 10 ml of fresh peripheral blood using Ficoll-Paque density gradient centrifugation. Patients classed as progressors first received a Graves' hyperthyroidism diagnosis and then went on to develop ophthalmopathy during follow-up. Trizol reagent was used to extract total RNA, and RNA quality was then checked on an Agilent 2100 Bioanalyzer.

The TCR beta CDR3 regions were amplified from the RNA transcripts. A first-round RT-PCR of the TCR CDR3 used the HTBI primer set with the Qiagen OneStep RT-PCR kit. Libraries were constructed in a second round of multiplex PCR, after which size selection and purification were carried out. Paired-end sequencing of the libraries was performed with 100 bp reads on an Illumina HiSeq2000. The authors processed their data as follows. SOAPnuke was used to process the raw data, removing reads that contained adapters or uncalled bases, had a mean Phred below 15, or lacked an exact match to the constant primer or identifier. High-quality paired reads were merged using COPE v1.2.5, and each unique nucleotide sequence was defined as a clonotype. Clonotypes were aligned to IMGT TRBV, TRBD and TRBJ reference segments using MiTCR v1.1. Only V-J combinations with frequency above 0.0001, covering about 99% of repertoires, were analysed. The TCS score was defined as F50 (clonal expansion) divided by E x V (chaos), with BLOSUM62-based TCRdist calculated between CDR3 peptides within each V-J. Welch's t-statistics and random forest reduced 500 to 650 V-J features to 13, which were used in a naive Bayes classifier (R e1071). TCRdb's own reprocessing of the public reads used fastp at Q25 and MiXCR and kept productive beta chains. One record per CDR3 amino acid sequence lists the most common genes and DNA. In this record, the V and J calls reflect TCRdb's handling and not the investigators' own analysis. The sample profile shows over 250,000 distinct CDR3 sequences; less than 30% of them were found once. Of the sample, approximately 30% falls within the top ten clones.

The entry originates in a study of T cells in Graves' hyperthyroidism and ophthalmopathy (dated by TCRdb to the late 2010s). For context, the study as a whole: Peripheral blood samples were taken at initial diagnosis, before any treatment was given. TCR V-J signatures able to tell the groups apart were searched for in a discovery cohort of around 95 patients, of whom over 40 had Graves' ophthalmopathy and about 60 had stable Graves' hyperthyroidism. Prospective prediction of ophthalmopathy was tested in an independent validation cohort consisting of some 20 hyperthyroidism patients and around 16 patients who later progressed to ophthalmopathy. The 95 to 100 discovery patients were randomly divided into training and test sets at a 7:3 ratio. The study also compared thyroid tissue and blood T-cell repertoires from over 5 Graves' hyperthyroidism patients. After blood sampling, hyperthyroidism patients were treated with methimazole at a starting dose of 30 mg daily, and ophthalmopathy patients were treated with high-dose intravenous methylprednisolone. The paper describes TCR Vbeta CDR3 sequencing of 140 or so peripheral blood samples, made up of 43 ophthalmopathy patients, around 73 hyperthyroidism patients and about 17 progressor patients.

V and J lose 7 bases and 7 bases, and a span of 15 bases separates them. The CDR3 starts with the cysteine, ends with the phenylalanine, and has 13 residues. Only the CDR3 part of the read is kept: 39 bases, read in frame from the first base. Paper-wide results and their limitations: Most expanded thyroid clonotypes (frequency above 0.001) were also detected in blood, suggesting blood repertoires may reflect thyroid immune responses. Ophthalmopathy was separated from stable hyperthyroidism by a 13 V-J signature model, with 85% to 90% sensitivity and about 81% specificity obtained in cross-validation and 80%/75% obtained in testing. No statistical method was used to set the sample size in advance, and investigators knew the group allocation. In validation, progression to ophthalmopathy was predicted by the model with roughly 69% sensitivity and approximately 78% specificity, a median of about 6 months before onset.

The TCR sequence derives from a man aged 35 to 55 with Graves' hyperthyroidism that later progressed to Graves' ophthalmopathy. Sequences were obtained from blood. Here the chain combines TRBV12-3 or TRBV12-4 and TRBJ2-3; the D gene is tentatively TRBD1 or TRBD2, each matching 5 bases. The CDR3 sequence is CASTVGGTNTQYF. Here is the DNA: TGTGCCAGCACCGTTGGGGGTACGAATACGCAGTATTTT.